This is a list of T cell receptor beta chains from one sample in a study of shared clonotypes between healthy human individuals. This table comes from immunoSEQ multiplex PCR, and its TCRdb copy is limited to in-frame clones, with some not included. The sample lists about 1 million clones, roughly 70% seen once, with about 1.5% in the top ten. Source material: memory CD4+ T cells sorted from blood. These receptors were collected from a man younger than 35 in good health. CDR3s include the opening cysteine and the closing phenylalanine or tryptophan. The D gene is left open where the match is weak. The size of a clone is reported for some rows only, either as once, few or many, or as a class for expanded clones.

D: .
V: TRBV9
size: .
J: TRBJ2-7
DNA: TGTGCCAGCAGCGTAGAGCAGGGTTCGTACGAGCAGTACTTC
CDR3: CASSVEQGSYEQYF

D: TRBD1
V: TRBV5-1
size: .
J: TRBJ2-2
DNA: TGCGCCAGCAGCTTTCAGACAGGGGTAAACACCGGGGAGCTGTTTTTT
CDR3: CASSFQTGVNTGELFF

D: .
V: TRBV11-2
size: .
J: TRBJ1-4
DNA: TGTGCCAGCAGCTCAGGAGTTAATGAAAAACTGTTTTTT
CDR3: CASSSGVNEKLFF

D: TRBD2
V: TRBV9
size: few
J: TRBJ2-1
DNA: TGTGCCAGCAGCGTGGTGGGACTAGCCATCAGTGAGCAGTTCTTC
CDR3: CASSVVGLAISEQFF

D: .
V: TRBV28
size: .
J: TRBJ2-3
DNA: TGTGCCAGCAGTTTATTGGCTGATACGCAGTATTTT
CDR3: CASSLLADTQYF

D: .
V: TRBV5-6
size: .
J: TRBJ2-7
DNA: TGTGCCAGCAGCTTAGGACAGCGGCAGTACTTC
CDR3: CASSLGQRQYF

D: .
V: TRBV6-1
size: few
J: TRBJ1-3
DNA: TGTGCCAGCAGCGTACAGGAGGACACCATATATTTT
CDR3: CASSVQEDTIYF

D: .
V: TRBV5-4
size: .
J: TRBJ1-2
DNA: TGTGCCAGCAGCTTGGTGGCGGACCATGGCTACACCTTC
CDR3: CASSLVADHGYTF

D: .
V: TRBV5-1
size: .
J: TRBJ1-6
DNA: TGCGCCAGCAGCTTGGTACTGCACAGGTATAATTCACCCCTCCACTTT
CDR3: CASSLVLHRYNSPLHF

D: TRBD1
V: TRBV5-6
size: .
J: TRBJ2-5
DNA: TGTGCCAGCAGCCAGAGGACAGGGGCTCAAGAGACCCAGTACTTC
CDR3: CASSQRTGAQETQYF

D: .
V: TRBV7-2
size: few
J: TRBJ1-6
DNA: TGTGCCAGCAGCTTGACGAGCTCCTATAATTCACCCCTCCACTTT
CDR3: CASSLTSSYNSPLHF

D: TRBD1
V: TRBV7-8
size: .
J: TRBJ1-2
DNA: TGTGCCAGCAGCTTAGTCTCCACAGGGGTTACTAACTATGGCTACACCTTC
CDR3: CASSLVSTGVTNYGYTF

D: .
V: TRBV2
size: .
J: TRBJ1-5
DNA: TGTGCCAGCAGTGAAGACTCTGGTCAGCCCCAGCATTTT
CDR3: CASSEDSGQPQHF

D: TRBD2
V: TRBV29-1
size: few
J: TRBJ2-3
DNA: TGCAGCGTTGAGGGTCTAGCGGGAGTGGGGGATACGCAGTATTTT
CDR3: CSVEGLAGVGDTQYF

D: TRBD1
V: TRBV6-5
size: .
J: TRBJ2-7
DNA: TGTGCCAGCAGTATCCGACAGGGCTACGAGCAGTACTTC
CDR3: CASSIRQGYEQYF

D: .
V: TRBV25-1
size: .
J: TRBJ1-5
DNA: TGTGCCAGCAGTGATAGGGGGGGGTCTGGATACAATCAGCCCCAGCATTTT
CDR3: CASSDRGGSGYNQPQHF

D: .
V: TRBV5-1
size: few
J: TRBJ1-6
DNA: TGCGCCAGCAGCTTGAGGCCGGGAGGGAACTCACCCCTCCACTTT
CDR3: CASSLRPGGNSPLHF

D: TRBD1
V: TRBV5-1
size: many
J: TRBJ2-6
DNA: TGCGCCAGCAGCTTGGACAGGGGGACCTTCTCTGGGGCCAACGTCCTGACTTTC
CDR3: CASSLDRGTFSGANVLTF

D: TRBD2
V: TRBV5-1
size: .
J: TRBJ2-3
DNA: TGCGCCAGCGCATTTCTAGACGGGATACGGACTAGCGAAAGCACAGATACGCAGTATTTT
CDR3: CASAFLDGIRTSESTDTQYF

D: .
V: TRBV11-2
size: .
J: TRBJ2-5
DNA: TGTGCCAGCAGCTGGTCGGGGACGGGGGAGCAGTACTTC
CDR3: CASSWSGTGEQYF

D: TRBD1
V: TRBV7-7
size: once
J: TRBJ2-5
DNA: TGTGCTAGCAGCTTACTCGGGACAGGGAAAGAGACCCAGTACTTC
CDR3: CASSLLGTGKETQYF

D: .
V: TRBV29-1
size: .
J: TRBJ2-5
DNA: TGCAGCGCTGTTCAAGAGACCCAGTACTTC
CDR3: CSAVQETQYF

D: .
V: TRBV29-1
size: .
J: TRBJ2-7
DNA: TGCAGCGTTGATGGGGGCAAGCCCTACGAGCAGTACTTC
CDR3: CSVDGGKPYEQYF

D: TRBD2
V: TRBV30
size: .
J: TRBJ2-3
DNA: TGTGCCTGGAGTGTAATAGCGGGAGCCACTGATACGCAGTATTTT
CDR3: CAWSVIAGATDTQYF

D: .
V: TRBV7-2
size: once
J: TRBJ2-1
DNA: TGTGCCAGCAGCTTATCTCTGAGCTCCTACAATGAGCAGTTCTTC
CDR3: CASSLSLSSYNEQFF

D: .
V: TRBV11-3
size: few
J: TRBJ1-1
DNA: TGTGCCAGCAGCTTAGATCCGGGGGATGAAGCTTTCTTT
CDR3: CASSLDPGDEAFF

D: TRBD1
V: TRBV4-3
size: many
J: TRBJ1-1
DNA: TGCGCCAACGATGCTCACCCAATCGGGACAGGGGGCTTGGTAGCTTTCTTT
CDR3: CANDAHPIGTGGLVAFF

D: .
V: TRBV6-1
size: .
J: TRBJ1-2
DNA: TGTGCCAGCAGTGTAGGAGGTGGTGGGGGCTACACCTTC
CDR3: CASSVGGGGGYTF

D: .
V: TRBV19
size: .
J: TRBJ2-2
DNA: TGTGCCAGTAGTAGACATAACACCGGGGAGCTGTTTTTT
CDR3: CASSRHNTGELFF

D: TRBD2
V: TRBV27
size: .
J: TRBJ2-5
DNA: TGTGCCAGCAGTCTAGCGGGTAGGGAGACCCAGTACTTC
CDR3: CASSLAGRETQYF

D: .
V: TRBV5-1
size: .
J: TRBJ1-3
DNA: TGCGCCAGCAGCTTGACGACCGCTACTTCTGGAAACACCATATATTTT
CDR3: CASSLTTATSGNTIYF

D: .
V: TRBV7-9
size: few
J: TRBJ1-1
DNA: TGTGCCAGCAGCTTCGCTTGGTCCCGGGCAACTGAAGCTTTCTTT
CDR3: CASSFAWSRATEAFF

D: .
V: TRBV6-1
size: .
J: TRBJ1-1
DNA: TGTGCCAGCATTCAAAGTCCGGGGGCAGGTGAAGCTTTCTTT
CDR3: CASIQSPGAGEAFF

D: .
V: TRBV10-3
size: .
J: TRBJ2-1
DNA: TGTGCCATCAGTGCACTAAGGTGGAATGAGCAGTTCTTC
CDR3: CAISALRWNEQFF

D: .
V: TRBV5-1
size: .
J: TRBJ1-2
DNA: TGCGCCAGCAGCTTGGATCGGACTGACAACTATGGCTACACCTTC
CDR3: CASSLDRTDNYGYTF

D: .
V: TRBV28
size: .
J: TRBJ1-5
DNA: TGTGCCAGCAGTTTGGCAGATAATAGCAATCAGCCCCAGCATTTT
CDR3: CASSLADNSNQPQHF